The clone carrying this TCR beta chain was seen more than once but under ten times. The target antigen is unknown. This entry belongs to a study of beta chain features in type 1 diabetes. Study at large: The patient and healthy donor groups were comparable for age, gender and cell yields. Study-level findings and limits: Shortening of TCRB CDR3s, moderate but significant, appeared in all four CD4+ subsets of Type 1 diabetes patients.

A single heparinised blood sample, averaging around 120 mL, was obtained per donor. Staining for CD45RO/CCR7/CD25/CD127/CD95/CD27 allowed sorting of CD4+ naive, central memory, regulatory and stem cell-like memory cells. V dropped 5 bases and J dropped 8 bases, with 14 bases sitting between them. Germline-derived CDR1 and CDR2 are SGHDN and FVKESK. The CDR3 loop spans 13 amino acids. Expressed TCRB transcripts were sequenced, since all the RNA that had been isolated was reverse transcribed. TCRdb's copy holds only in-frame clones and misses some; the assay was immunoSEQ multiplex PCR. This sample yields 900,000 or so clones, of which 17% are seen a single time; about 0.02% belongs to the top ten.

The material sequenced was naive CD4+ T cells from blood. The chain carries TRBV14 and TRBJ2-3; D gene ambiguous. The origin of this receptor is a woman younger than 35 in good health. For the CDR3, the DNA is TGTGCCAGCAGCGAAAGAATATGGGGTACGCAGTATTTT. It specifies CASSERIWGTQYF.